This T cell receptor beta chain is drawn from a study of brain T cells in children with intractable seizures. Overall study results and limits: Pre-surgery blood may have been undersampled, hiding some clones.

Profiling relied on immunoSEQ multiplex PCR, and the TCRdb table lists in-frame clones only, not all of them. The data contain under 400,000 clones, 93% of them singletons. The CDR3 loop spans 13 amino acids. Trimming took off 5 bases at V and 4 bases at J, with 12 bases between the two ends. CDR1 is SEHNR and CDR2 is FQNEAQ in the germline V gene (reference sequence). The sample's time point: blood from clinic visit 5 months post-surgery; TSC patient then seizure free. Concerning this clone itself: Its matching antigen is unknown.

Material: peripheral blood, obtained 4 to 6 months after surgery. The sequence was obtained from a boy in the first two years of life with tuberous sclerosis and intractable seizures. The chain couples TRBV7-9 to TRBJ2-7; unclear D gene. DNA of the CDR3: TGTGCCAGCAGCCAGCTTACTCCATACGAGCAGTACTTC. Translated, it gives CASSQLTPYEQYF. The entire variable domain, with the rest obtained from reference TRBV7-9 and TRBJ2-7, is as follows: DTGVSQNPRHKITKRGQNVTFRCDPISEHNRLYWYRQTLGQGPEFLTYFQNEAQLEKSRLLSDRFSAERPKGSFSTLEIQRTEQGDSAMYLCASSQLTPYEQYFGPGTRLTVT.